The rows below give T cell receptor beta chains drawn from one sample of a study of technical replicates of blood from several donors. This table comes from immunoSEQ multiplex PCR, and its TCRdb copy is limited to in-frame clones, with some not included. The sample records under 90,000 clones, nearly 98% being singletons. The sample taken for sequencing was T cells isolated from PBMCs. The source of these receptors is a human donor in good health. Each CDR3 is given without its conserved first and last residue. The order of the fields is V gene, clone size, CDR3 protein. Clone size, where shown, is once, few, many, or a class for clones that have expanded.

V: TRBV10-1
size: .
CDR3: ASGDIAGASTDTQY

V: TRBV27
size: .
CDR3: ASSLSSQLYEQY

V: TRBV5-1
size: .
CDR3: ASSPGGPNEQF

V: TRBV19
size: .
CDR3: ASNSYSGLGYT

V: TRBV27
size: .
CDR3: ASRGGQGRREKLF

V: TRBV6-5
size: .
CDR3: ASTRQGQETQY

V: TRBV4-1
size: .
CDR3: ASSHDRAAYNEQF

V: TRBV5-1
size: .
CDR3: ASSEDRGEKLF

V: TRBV11-3
size: .
CDR3: ASTFWDREGST

V: TRBV7-3
size: .
CDR3: ASSFTGTGLTSTDTQY

V: TRBV6-1
size: few
CDR3: ASIPRGSYEQY

V: TRBV5-1
size: once
CDR3: ASSLAAGNEQF

V: TRBV5-4
size: .
CDR3: ASSFGTAYEQY

V: TRBV6-5
size: .
CDR3: ASSPGRAEAF

V: TRBV11-2
size: .
CDR3: ASSPRTGPLFYEQY

V: TRBV5-5
size: .
CDR3: ASSFRYGYT

V: TRBV6-5
size: .
CDR3: ASSYDNMNTEAF

V: TRBV6-1
size: .
CDR3: ASSEAKHREIESGNQPQH

V: TRBV7-8
size: .
CDR3: ASSLAVEYANYEQY

V: TRBV5-1
size: .
CDR3: ASSFGRGQETQY

V: TRBV29-1
size: .
CDR3: SAGRGRADTQY

V: TRBV2
size: .
CDR3: ASSARNMNTEAF

V: TRBV10-1
size: once
CDR3: ASSETRERNEQF

V: TRBV28
size: .
CDR3: ASSLFGLHSSYEQY

V: TRBV21-1
size: .
CDR3: ASSKASWLAENEQF

V: TRBV28
size: .
CDR3: ASSAPGQKYEQY

V: TRBV30
size: .
CDR3: AWSVLGTGGFGGYT

V: TRBV5-1
size: .
CDR3: ASTGQDYNEQF

V: TRBV6-1
size: .
CDR3: ASSEQGWTEAF

V: TRBV13
size: .
CDR3: ASSLIPGKQETQY

V: TRBV6-1
size: .
CDR3: ASSEFAGEYNEQF

V: TRBV25-1
size: .
CDR3: ASSETYATNEKLF

V: TRBV10-3
size: .
CDR3: AISETGGLYEQY

V: TRBV5-8
size: .
CDR3: ASSFESSYNEQF

V: TRBV28
size: .
CDR3: ASSWDNAGEQF

V: TRBV2
size: .
CDR3: ASSERTAAGELF

V: TRBV15
size: .
CDR3: ATSEGSYEQY

V: TRBV5-1
size: .
CDR3: ASSTHRGMNTEAF

V: TRBV5-5
size: .
CDR3: ASSPWGQGKETQY

V: TRBV10-1
size: once
CDR3: ASSEFTSGTGADEQY

V: TRBV29-1
size: .
CDR3: SVERWTGGSGGELF

V: TRBV2
size: .
CDR3: ASSRQGFHEQY

V: TRBV6-6
size: .
CDR3: ASLYRGRLF

V: TRBV11-2
size: .
CDR3: ASSPGGLAGGPRYEQY

V: TRBV6-5
size: .
CDR3: ASSSDSGGDLYEQY

V: TRBV9
size: once
CDR3: ASNLATDTGELF

V: TRBV5-1
size: .
CDR3: ASSGRQGSTGELF

V: TRBV5-6
size: .
CDR3: ASSSNRHPGGVGSPLH

V: TRBV13
size: .
CDR3: ASSLGRQANYGYT

V: TRBV5-1
size: .
CDR3: ASSFEGADNQPQH

V: TRBV21-1
size: .
CDR3: ASAMRYSNQPQH

V: TRBV30
size: .
CDR3: AWKTQGYDEQF

V: TRBV6-1
size: .
CDR3: ASSGGLAGRTYTGELF

V: TRBV7-8
size: .
CDR3: ASSSNRLAGGGRQY

V: TRBV5-1
size: .
CDR3: ASSWTGSYEQY

V: TRBV5-1
size: .
CDR3: ASSYGTGDYEQY

V: TRBV27
size: .
CDR3: ASIGRPYNEQF

V: TRBV5-4
size: .
CDR3: ASSRRLAGQETQY

V: TRBV9
size: .
CDR3: ATDRQDSGTEAF